These 14 T cell receptor beta chains originate from one sample sequenced in a study of shared clonotypes between healthy human individuals. Using immunoSEQ multiplex PCR, the repertoire was profiled, and TCRdb retains in-frame clones only, with some absent. Of around 1,100,000 clones listed, approximately 80% are singletons. Material: memory CD4+ T cells from PBMCs. Subset indicated: CD45RA-negative fraction. These receptors all stem from a man aged 18 to 35 in good health. Some clones in this sample may be carry-over from other donors' samples.

The J gene is TRBJ2-2, the V gene TRBV6-5; D call uncertain. Germline lookup yields CDR1 MNHEY and CDR2 SVGAGI. The ends were cut back, 0 bases at V and 7 bases at J, with 15 bases in the middle. The CDR3 loop spans 16 amino acids. The DNA for the CDR3 is TGTGCCAGCAGTTACTCGGGATTGAGATTTGGCGGGGAGCTGTTTTTT. It specifies CASSYSGLRFGGELFF.

The chain is built from TRBV15 and TRBJ2-2, with 10 bases matching TRBD2. Germline V gives CDR1 LNHNV, CDR2 YYDKDF (reference sequence). V was clipped by 4 bases and J by 4 bases; unmatched bases: 6. This CDR3 region has 16 residues. DNA for the CDR3: TGTGCCACCAGCACAGGGACTAGCGTAATCACCGGGGAGCTGTTTTTT. It specifies CATSTGTSVITGELFF.

This chain connects TRBV4-2 to TRBJ1-2; 9 bases align to TRBD1. The CDR3 covers 18 residues. V lost 2 bases and J lost 3; bases outside the gene matches: 13. Germline CDR1 reads LGHNA; CDR2 reads YNFKEQ. CDR3 in DNA: TGTGCCAGCAGCCAACTTCACGCGGACAGGGGCTACGACTATGGCTACACCTTC. It is translated as CASSQLHADRGYDYGYTF.

This chain connects TRBV10-3 to TRBJ1-5, with TRBD1 matching over 11 bases. The CDR3 length is 15 residues. Trimming removed 8 bases from V and 2 bases from J; junction bases left unmatched: 5. The germline gives CDR1 ENHRY, CDR2 SYGVKD. The CDR3 reads CAIGQGAGGNQPQHF. The CDR3 DNA sequence: TGTGCCATCGGACAGGGGGCTGGCGGCAATCAGCCCCAGCATTTT.

The rearrangement uses TRBV14 and TRBJ2-7, with 7 nucleotides matching TRBD1. The junction had 5 bases not matched to a gene; V was cut back by 3 bases and J by 3 bases. Germline assignment: CDR1 SGHDN and CDR2 FVKESK. The CDR3 length is 14 residues. CDR3 DNA: TGTGCCAGCAGCCATAGGACAGGCGGCTACGAGCAGTACTTC. As protein: CASSHRTGGYEQYF.

This clone has just one count. The chain joins TRBV14 to TRBJ2-7, with D possibly TRBD2 on 6 matching bases. Germline-derived CDR1 and CDR2 are SGHDN and FVKESK. The CDR3 length is 11 residues. Trimming removed 3 bases from V and 6 bases from J, with 6 bases in between. The CDR3 protein is CASSQGGEQYF. The DNA for the CDR3 is TGTGCCAGCAGCCAGGGGGGCGAGCAGTACTTC.

The chain is built from TRBV6-1 and TRBJ2-3, with 10 nucleotides matching TRBD2. There are 13 residues in the CDR3. Germline V gives CDR1 MNHNS, CDR2 SASEGT. Germline trimming cut 7 bases from V and 5 bases from J; bases unmatched to any gene: 3. The CDR3 DNA sequence: TGTGCCAGCAATCGACTAGCGGGAGATACGCAGTATTTT. Translation gives CASNRLAGDTQYF.

This rearrangement joins TRBV4-1 to TRBJ2-5; D unresolved. Trimming took off 1 base at V and 5 bases at J, with 8 bases between the two ends. CDR3 size: 13 residues. Germline V CDR1 and CDR2: MGHRA, YSYEKL. The CDR3 reads CASSQGTLETQYF. The CDR3 DNA is TGCGCCAGCAGCCAAGGGACCCTTGAGACCCAGTACTTC.

The gene calls are TRBV29-1 and TRBJ1-1; D is unresolved. Germline V gene data show CDR1 as SQVTM and CDR2 as ANQGSEA. This CDR3 contains 14 residues. V dropped 5 bases and J dropped 3 bases, with 16 bases sitting between them. The CDR3 DNA sequence: TGCAGCGTTTGTGTCGGAGCGGCGGACACTGAAGCTTTCTTT. It translates to CSVCVGAADTEAFF.

The V gene is TRBV2, the J gene TRBJ1-2; no reliable D call. This CDR3 has 12 residues. Trimming cost V 0 bases and J 8 bases, with 7 bases left between them. The germline CDR1 and CDR2 sequences are SNHLY and FYNNEI. CDR3 loop: CASSEAALGYTF. The CDR3 DNA is TGTGCCAGCAGTGAAGCGGCTTTGGGCTACACCTTC.

The chain employs TRBV28 and TRBJ2-1, with D maybe TRBD2 (6 bases). Trimming left V 7 bases short and J 0 bases short, with 25 bases between. This CDR3 has 19 residues. Germline loops: CDR1 MDHEN, CDR2 SYDVKM. In DNA form, the CDR3 reads TGTGCCAGCAAAGATAGTCCTGTGGCGGGGATTAGCTCCTACAATGAGCAGTTCTTC. Translation: CASKDSPVAGISSYNEQFF.

The chain employs TRBV28 and TRBJ1-1; tentatively, D is TRBD1 (5 bases). The CDR3 is 13 amino acids. Germline CDR1 reads MDHEN; CDR2 reads SYDVKM. Between the trimmed V and J ends, which lost 4 bases and 4 bases, there was a span of 10 bases. The CDR3 DNA sequence: TGTGCCAGCAGTTCGGGACTGCTCACTGAAGCTTTCTTT. Amino acid sequence: CASSSGLLTEAFF.

V and J are TRBV2 and TRBJ2-5; D remains unclear. V was pared by 3 bases and J by 2 bases, with 13 bases between. Per the germline V gene, CDR1 is SNHLY and CDR2 is FYNNEI. There are 15 residues in the CDR3. CDR3 in amino acids: CASSEGQKRQETQYF. The CDR3 DNA sequence: TGTGCCAGCAGTGAGGGCCAAAAAAGGCAAGAGACCCAGTACTTC.

The V gene is TRBV2, the J gene TRBJ1-3, with D hard to call. The CDR3 totals 14 residues. Trimming took 4 bases from V and 0 from J, leaving 7 bases between them. Germline-derived CDR1 and CDR2 are SNHLY and FYNNEI. The CDR3 here is CASSASVSGNTIYF. Here the CDR3 DNA reads TGTGCCAGCAGTGCTTCGGTCTCTGGAAACACCATATATTTT.